These 10 T cell receptor beta chains share one sample of origin, sequenced in a study of CD8 T cells in Susac syndrome. With random hexamers, 0.5 to 1 ug RNA was reverse transcribed. TCRdb re-analysed the immunoSEQ multiplex PCR reads in MiXCR, keeping a single row per CDR3 protein. This repertoire shows about 190,000 distinct CDR3 sequences, roughly 92% found once; its top ten account for around 0.1%. The sequenced sample was CD4+ T cells from PBMCs. These TCRs come from a human donor in good health.

The J gene is TRBJ1-4, the V gene TRBV12-3 or TRBV12-4; a possible D gene is TRBD1 (5 bases). V was trimmed by 5 bases and J by 9 bases, leaving 16 bases between them. This CDR3 has 14 residues. For the CDR3, the DNA is TGTGCCAGCAGTCTCCGGGGGGTCGGGAAAAAACTGTTTTTT. Translating it yields CASSLRGVGKKLFF.

This sequence joins TRBV6-6 and TRBJ1-4; D uncertain. The CDR3 is made up of 13 amino acids. The germline V and J ends were trimmed by 2 bases and 6 bases, with 7 bases remaining between them. Germline CDR1 MNHNY, CDR2 SVGAGI (reference sequence). CDR3 loop: CASSYRVDEKLFF. CDR3 sequence (DNA): TGTGCCAGCAGTTACAGGGTAGATGAAAAACTGTTTTTT.

V usage is TRBV6-9 and J usage is TRBJ2-7; no clear D gene. V was trimmed by 3 bases and J by 5 bases, leaving 14 bases between them. The CDR3 is made up of 14 amino acids. CDR1 and CDR2 from the germline V gene are MNHGY and SVAAGI. CDR3 sequence: CASSYPPLKDEQYV. Written as DNA, the CDR3 is TGTGCCAGCAGTTACCCCCCGCTGAAGGACGAGCAGTACGTC.

J is TRBJ2-1 and V is TRBV29-1; weak D call: TRBD1 (5 bases). Trimming left V 3 bases short and J 2 bases short, with 8 bases between. The length of the CDR3 is 13 residues. CDR1 and CDR2 (germline): SQVTM, ANQGSEA. The CDR3 bases are TGCAGCGTTGAGGGCAGGGCCTACAATGAGCAGTTCTTC. This codes for CSVEGRAYNEQFF.

The V gene is TRBV9, the J gene TRBJ2-5; D might be TRBD2 (5 bases). The germline V gene encodes CDR1 SGDLS and CDR2 YYNGEE. The CDR3 runs 14 residues. V dropped 3 bases and J dropped 5 bases, with 14 bases sitting between them. The CDR3 spells CASSAARRGETQYF. CDR3 bases: TGTGCCAGCAGCGCGGCACGGCGAGGGGAGACCCAGTACTTC.

The table lists this clonotype with a few counts. The rearrangement links TRBV5-4 to TRBJ2-2; D remains unclear. This CDR3 has 15 residues. CDR1 is SGHNT, CDR2 YYREEE, per germline (reference sequence). The V end was cut by 0 bases, the J end by 0 bases, with 6 bases between. The CDR3 DNA follows: TGTGCCAGCAGCTTGGGACGGACGAACACCGGGGAGCTGTTTTTT. Protein sequence: CASSLGRTNTGELFF.

The gene calls are TRBV6-2 or TRBV6-3 and TRBJ1-5, with TRBD1 matching 8 bases. The germline V gene encodes CDR1 MNHEY and CDR2 SVGEGT. This CDR3 has 14 residues. J gave up 7 bases and V 6 bases, and 8 bases lay outside the gene matches. CDR3 DNA sequence: TGTGCCAGCAGGGTGGGACAGGTCAAACAGCCCCAGCATTTT. The encoded protein is CASRVGQVKQPQHF.

V usage is TRBV19 and J usage is TRBJ1-5, with D unresolved. Germline V CDR1 and CDR2: LNHDA, SQIVND (reference sequence). V was pared by 8 bases and J by 7 bases, with 18 bases between. The CDR3 spans 14 residues. The DNA of the CDR3 is TGTGCCAGTCACATGGGGTCAGTTATCCAGCCCCAGCATTTT. This encodes CASHMGSVIQPQHF.

For this clonotype: An end of the junction does not agree with germline; a read error may underlie this. The chain joins TRBV6-1 to TRBJ1-4, with 7 bases fitting TRBD1. Looked up from germline, CDR1 is MNHNS and CDR2 is SASEGT. The CDR3 consists of 17 residues. Here the CDR3 reads CVSIKTPGGLTNEKLFF. Here the CDR3 DNA reads TGTGTCAGCATCAAAACCCCAGGGGGTCTTACTAATGAAAAACTGTTTTTT.

This chain connects TRBV18 to TRBJ2-1, with 12 bases identical to TRBD2. The CDR3 extends over 17 amino acids. From germline, CDR1 is KGHSH and CDR2 LQKENI. The junction had 3 bases not matched to a gene; V was cut back by 3 bases and J by 0 bases. CDR3 in DNA: TGTGCCAGCTCACCGCTAGCGGGGGGGAGCTCCTACAATGAGCAGTTCTTC. Encoded protein: CASSPLAGGSSYNEQFF.